This entry features one TCR beta chain sequence. Its antigen is not known. This sample's time point: patch test 2, 6 weeks after DPC sensitization. Treatment in this sample: therapeutic diphenylcyclopropenone sensitization with weekly scalp DPC. The study extracted total RNA from unfractionated whole blood. This CDR3 spans 14 amino acids. Losses at the gene ends were 4 bases for V and 2 bases for J; bases not matched to a gene: 4. Per the germline V gene, CDR1 is SEHNR and CDR2 is FQNEAQ (reference sequence). This sample stems from a study of human T cells and chemical hapten exposure. Study overall: Predominantly women, the patients had alopecia areata, totalis or universalis.

Unique molecular identifiers were attached to individual cDNA molecules during library preparation. TCRdb reanalysed the RACE reads using MiXCR and keeps one entry per CDR3 protein. The profile covers hundreds of thousands of distinct CDR3 sequences, with about 6% appearing a single time and around 6% taken by the ten largest. Study conclusions and caveats: Expanded TCRs were compared with controls, and the expanded TCRs formed significantly more large CDR3 similarity clusters.

The material was whole blood, obtained in connection with sensitization to the hapten diphenylcyclopropenone (DPC). This chain links TRBV7-9 with TRBJ2-7, with TRBD1 matching over 8 bases. The receptor was derived from a woman aged 18-29 years with alopecia areata. Some clones in this sample may be carry-over from other donors' samples. CDR3 DNA: TGTGCCAGCAGCTGGGACAGGCCCCCCTACGAGCAGTACTTC. It codes for CASSWDRPPYEQYF.